These 16 T cell receptor beta chains share one sample of origin, sequenced in a study of CD8+ T cells in alopecia areata. Treatment defined: oral pan-JAK inhibitor, 5-10 mg twice daily. Reverse transcription of extracted RNA yielded cDNA, which provided the sequencing template. The repertoire was sequenced with immunoSEQ multiplex PCR; TCRdb's copy has only in-frame clones and lacks some. Here the sample spans some 130,000 clones, around 50% being singletons. The sequencing here drew on CD8+ T cells sorted from blood, taken at week 4, from a patient treated with tofacitinib. The receptors were sampled from a human donor with alopecia areata.

J is TRBJ2-1 and V is TRBV5-1, with D possibly matching TRBD2 (6 bases). The length of the CDR3 is 13 residues. The ends were cut back, 7 bases at V and 5 bases at J, with 13 bases in the middle. CDR1 is SGHRS and CDR2 is YFSETQ in the germline V gene. CDR3 sequence reads: CASRPGVHNEQFF. The CDR3 DNA follows: TGCGCCAGCCGGCCGGGGGTCCACAATGAGCAGTTCTTC.

The rearrangement joins TRBV9 to TRBJ2-2; 8 nucleotides align to TRBD2. CDR1 is SGDLS, CDR2 YYNGEE, per germline. The J segment lost 4 bases and the V segment lost 4 bases, leaving 3 bases of the junction unmatched. This CDR3 spans 14 amino acids. The CDR3 protein is CASSPGGSTGELFF. CDR3 nucleotide sequence: TGTGCCAGCAGCCCGGGGGGGAGCACCGGGGAGCTGTTTTTT.

V is TRBV10-3 and J is TRBJ2-2; D is perhaps TRBD1 (5 bases). From germline, CDR1 is ENHRY and CDR2 SYGVKD. The CDR3 length is 16 residues. Trimming left V 0 bases short and J 2 bases short, with 10 bases between. The CDR3: CAISESGRDNTGELFF. The CDR3 bases are TGTGCCATCAGTGAGTCGGGCAGGGATAACACCGGGGAGCTGTTTTTT.

This sequence joins TRBV5-1 and TRBJ2-7; TRBD1 agrees at 9 bases. CDR1 and CDR2 from the germline V gene are SGHRS and YFSETQ. CDR3 size: 14 residues. J was trimmed by 7 bases and V by 3 bases; bases with no gene match: 8. The CDR3 is CASSSRTGVVEQYF. The CDR3 coding sequence is TGCGCCAGCAGCTCGCGGACAGGGGTTGTAGAGCAGTACTTC.

The gene calls are TRBV4-3 and TRBJ1-2; TRBD1 aligns across 10 bases. Per the germline V gene, CDR1 is LGHNA and CDR2 is YSLEER. J lost 4 bases, V lost 3 bases, and 14 bases had no gene match. The CDR3 has 18 amino acids. The CDR3 protein is CASSQEAGWDRGIYGYTF. In DNA, the CDR3 is TGCGCCAGCAGCCAGGAAGCGGGTTGGGACAGGGGTATCTATGGCTACACCTTC.

This chain links TRBV10-3 with TRBJ2-2, with D possibly matching TRBD1 (5 bases). Per germline, CDR1 ENHRY and CDR2 SYGVKD. The length of the CDR3 is 14 residues. V was pared by 6 bases and J by 3 bases, with 11 bases between. The DNA of the CDR3 is TGTGCCATCAGCACAGCCAGGGACACCGGGGAGCTGTTTTTT. Its translation is CAISTARDTGELFF.

This clone was counted a few times. This chain joins TRBV11-2 and TRBJ2-7; D is possibly TRBD1 (5 bases). Trimming took 5 bases from V and 6 from J, leaving 11 bases between them. Germline CDR1 and CDR2: SGHAT and FQNNGV. This CDR3 has 12 residues. CDR3 sequence: CASSDQGGEQYF. The CDR3 coding sequence is TGTGCCAGCAGCGATCAGGGTGGCGAGCAGTACTTC.

The chain combines TRBV13 with TRBJ2-1; perhaps TRBD2 as D (5 bases). This CDR3 has 15 residues. Germline V gene data show CDR1 as PRHDT and CDR2 as FYEKMQ (reference sequence). V lost 3 bases and J 0 bases, leaving 9 bases between the germline ends. CDR3 in amino acids: CASSFPGSSYNEQFF. Here the CDR3 DNA reads TGTGCCAGCAGCTTTCCGGGGAGCTCCTACAATGAGCAGTTCTTC.

Only a few counts were recorded for this clone. CDR3 protein: CASSYVGLNEKLFF. The CDR3 coding sequence is TGTGCCAGCAGTTACGTAGGGCTTAATGAAAAACTGTTTTTT. The rearrangement links TRBV6-5 to TRBJ1-4; no clear D gene. The CDR3 spans 14 residues. Trimming shortened V by 2 bases and J by 4 bases, and 8 bases separated the two germline ends. Per germline, CDR1 MNHEY and CDR2 SVGAGI.

This clone has only a few counts. One junction end disagrees with the germline gene, perhaps due to a read error. This chain uses TRBV12-5 with TRBJ2-1; D unclear. The CDR3 runs to 12 residues. Germline V CDR1 and CDR2: LGHNT, FRNRAP. The CDR3 region is CVSGLLTNEQFF. The CDR3 bases are TGTGTTAGTGGTTTACTCACCAATGAGCAGTTCTTC.

The chain carries TRBV9 and TRBJ2-7; TRBD1 aligns across 9 bases. The length of the CDR3 is 13 residues. Germline CDR1 reads SGDLS; CDR2 reads YYNGEE. The junction had 4 bases not matched to a gene; V was cut back by 4 bases and J by 5 bases. This chain's CDR3 is CASSRQGEHEQYF. In DNA, the CDR3 is TGTGCCAGCAGCAGACAGGGGGAACACGAGCAGTACTTC. The complete variable domain, with remaining parts taken from reference TRBV9 and TRBJ2-7, reads DSGVTQTPKHLITATGQRVTLRCSPRSGDLSVYWYQQSLDQGLQFLIQYYNGEERAKGNILERFSAQQFPDLHSELNLSSLELGDSALYFCASSRQGEHEQYFGPGTRLTVT.

The J gene is TRBJ2-4, the V gene TRBV27; D assignment may be TRBD1 or TRBD2 (5 bases each). Germline CDR1 reads MNHEY; CDR2 reads SMNVEV (reference sequence). The CDR3 is 17 amino acids. The V and J ends lost 6 bases and 2 bases respectively, with 20 bases between them. The CDR3 nucleotides are TGTGCCAGCAGGCCAGGGACCTTAACCTCTTCCAAAAACATTCAGTACTTC. Translation: CASRPGTLTSSKNIQYF.

This clone was counted a few times. The CDR3 coding sequence is TGTGCCAGCAGCCACACCGTGGGCGGGGCCGGGGAGCTGTTTTTT. Translated: CASSHTVGGAGELFF. The chain carries TRBV4-2 and TRBJ2-2; possible D gene TRBD2, 6 bases. Trimming cost V 3 bases and J 6 bases, with 14 bases left between them. Germline CDR1 LGHNA, CDR2 YNFKEQ. This CDR3 comprises 15 residues.

This clone showed up just a few times. As DNA, the CDR3 is TGTGCCAGCAGCCCAGACAGGCAGAACACTGAAGCTTTCTTT. Residues: CASSPDRQNTEAFF. The V and J genes are TRBV9 and TRBJ1-1; weak D call: TRBD1 (6 bases). Trimming took 4 bases from V and 1 from J, leaving 11 bases between them. Germline CDR1 reads SGDLS; CDR2 reads YYNGEE. The CDR3 is made up of 14 amino acids.

The V call is TRBV11-2, the J call TRBJ2-7; D ambiguous. Trimming cost V 4 bases and J 7 bases, with 11 bases left between them. Per the germline V gene, CDR1 is SGHAT and CDR2 is FQNNGV. The CDR3 loop spans 12 amino acids. The CDR3 bases are TGTGCCAGCAGCTCGGCCCCCCGGGAGCAGTACTTC. Amino acids: CASSSAPREQYF.

The chain has TRBV4-3 and TRBJ1-4, with D uncertain. Trimming removed 1 base at V and 3 bases at J, with 15 bases between. The CDR3 totals 17 residues. Germline V lookup: CDR1 LGHNA, CDR2 YSLEER. The CDR3 DNA reads as TGCGCCAGCAGCCAAGTCCTTACCGGGAATGCTAATGAAAAACTGTTTTTT. Translating gives CASSQVLTGNANEKLFF.